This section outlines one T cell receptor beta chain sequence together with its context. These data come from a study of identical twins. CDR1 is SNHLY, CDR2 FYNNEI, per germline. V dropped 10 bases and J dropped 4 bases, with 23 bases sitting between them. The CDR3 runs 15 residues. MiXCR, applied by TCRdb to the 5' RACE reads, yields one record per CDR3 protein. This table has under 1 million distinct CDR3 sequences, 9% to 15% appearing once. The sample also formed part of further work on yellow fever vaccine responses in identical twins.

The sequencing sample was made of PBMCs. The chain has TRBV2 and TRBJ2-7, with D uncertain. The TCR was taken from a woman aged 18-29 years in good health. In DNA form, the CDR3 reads TGTGCCACCCGGGCCCCTCTTGGACCGAAATACGAGCAGTACTTC. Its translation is CATRAPLGPKYEQYF.